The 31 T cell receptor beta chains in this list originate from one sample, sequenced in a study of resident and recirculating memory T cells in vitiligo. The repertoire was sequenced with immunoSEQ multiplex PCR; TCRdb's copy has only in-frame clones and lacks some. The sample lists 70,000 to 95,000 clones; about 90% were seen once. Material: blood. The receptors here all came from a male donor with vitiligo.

The CDR3 here is CAWSVNSLATNEKLFF. CDR3 bases: TGTGCCTGGAGTGTAAATAGCCTTGCAACTAATGAAAAACTGTTTTTT. V and J are TRBV30 and TRBJ1-4; unclear D gene. Germline V gene sequence: CDR1 GTSNPN, CDR2 SVGIG (reference sequence). This CDR3 spans 16 amino acids. With 0 bases removed from V and 0 bases from J, the gap between germline ends came to 11 bases.

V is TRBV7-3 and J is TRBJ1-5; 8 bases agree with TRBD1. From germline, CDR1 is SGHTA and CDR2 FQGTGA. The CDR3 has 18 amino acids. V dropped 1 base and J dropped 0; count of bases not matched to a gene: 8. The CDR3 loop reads CASSLNRTGTNSNQPQHF. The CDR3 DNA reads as TGTGCCAGCAGCTTAAATCGGACAGGGACGAATAGCAATCAGCCCCAGCATTTT.

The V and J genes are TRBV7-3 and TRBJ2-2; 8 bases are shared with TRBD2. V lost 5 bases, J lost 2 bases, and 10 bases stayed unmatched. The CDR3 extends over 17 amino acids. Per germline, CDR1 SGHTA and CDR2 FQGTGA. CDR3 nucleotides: TGTGCCAGCAGCCAAGATCCGGGACTAGGCAACACCGGGGAGCTGTTTTTT. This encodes CASSQDPGLGNTGELFF.

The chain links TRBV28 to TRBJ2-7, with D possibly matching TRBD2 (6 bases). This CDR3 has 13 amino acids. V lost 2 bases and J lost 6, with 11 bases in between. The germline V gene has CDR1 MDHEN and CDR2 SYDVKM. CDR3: CASSLDAGSEQYF. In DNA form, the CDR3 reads TGTGCCAGCAGTTTAGACGCGGGATCCGAGCAGTACTTC. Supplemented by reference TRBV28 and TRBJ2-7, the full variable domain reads DVKVTQSSRYLVKRTGEKVFLECVQDMDHENMFWYRQDPGLGLRLIYFSYDVKMKEKGDIPEGYSVSREKKERFSLILESASTNQTSMYLCASSLDAGSEQYFGPGTRLTVT.

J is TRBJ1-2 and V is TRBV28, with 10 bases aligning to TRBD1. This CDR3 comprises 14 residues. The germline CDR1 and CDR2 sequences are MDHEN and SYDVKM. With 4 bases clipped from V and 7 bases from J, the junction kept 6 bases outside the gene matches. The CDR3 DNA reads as TGTGCCAGCAGTTCCGGACAGGGGGTGGGTGGCTACACCTTC. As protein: CASSSGQGVGGYTF.

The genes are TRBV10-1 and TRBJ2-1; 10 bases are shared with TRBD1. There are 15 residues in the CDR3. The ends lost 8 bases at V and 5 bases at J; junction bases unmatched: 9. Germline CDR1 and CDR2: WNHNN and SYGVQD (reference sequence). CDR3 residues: CASSSGQGRNNEQFF. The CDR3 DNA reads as TGCGCCAGCTCCTCGGGACAGGGGAGGAACAATGAGCAGTTCTTC.

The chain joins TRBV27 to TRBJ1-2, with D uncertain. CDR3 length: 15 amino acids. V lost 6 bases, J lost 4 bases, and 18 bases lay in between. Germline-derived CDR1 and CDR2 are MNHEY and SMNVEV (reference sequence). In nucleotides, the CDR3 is TGTGCCAGCAGCCCGCTTCCGGGAGGGAGCTATGGCTACACCTTC. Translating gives CASSPLPGGSYGYTF.

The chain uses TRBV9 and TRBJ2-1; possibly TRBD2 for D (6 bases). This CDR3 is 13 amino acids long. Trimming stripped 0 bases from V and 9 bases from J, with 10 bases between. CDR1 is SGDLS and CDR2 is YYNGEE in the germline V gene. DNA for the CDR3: TGTGCCAGCAGCGTAGCGGGGGACGGTGAGCAGTTCTTC. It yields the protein CASSVAGDGEQFF.

The CDR3 loop is CASSLTTDNEQFF. The CDR3 bases are TGTGCCAGCAGCTTAACTACCGACAATGAGCAGTTCTTC. The chain carries TRBV5-4 and TRBJ2-1; D is unclear. Germline lookup yields CDR1 SGHNT and CDR2 YYREEE (reference sequence). CDR3 length: 13 residues. Trimming shortened V by 2 bases and J by 5 bases, and 8 bases separated the two germline ends.

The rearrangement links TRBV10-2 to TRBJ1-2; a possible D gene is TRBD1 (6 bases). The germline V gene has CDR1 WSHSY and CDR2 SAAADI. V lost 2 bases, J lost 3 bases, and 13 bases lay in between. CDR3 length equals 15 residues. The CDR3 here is CASSEGEGGYYGYTF. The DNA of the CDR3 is TGCGCCAGCAGTGAGGGGGAGGGGGGTTACTATGGCTACACCTTC.

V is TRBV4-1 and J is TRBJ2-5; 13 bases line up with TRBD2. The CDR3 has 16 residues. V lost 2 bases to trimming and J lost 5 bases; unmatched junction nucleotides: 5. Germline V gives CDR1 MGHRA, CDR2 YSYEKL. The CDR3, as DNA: TGCGCCAGCAGCCAAACTAGCGGGAGGGCAATGGAGACCCAGTACTTC. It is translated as CASSQTSGRAMETQYF.

CDR3: CASTSLRGRNYEQYF. The CDR3 nucleotides read TGTGCCAGCACATCCCTAAGGGGGCGAAACTACGAGCAGTACTTC. The chain has TRBV6-5 and TRBJ2-7; 7 nucleotides line up with TRBD1. With V trimmed by 7 bases and J by 3 bases, 12 bases remained unmatched. Germline CDR1 and CDR2: MNHEY and SVGAGI. The CDR3 extends over 15 amino acids.

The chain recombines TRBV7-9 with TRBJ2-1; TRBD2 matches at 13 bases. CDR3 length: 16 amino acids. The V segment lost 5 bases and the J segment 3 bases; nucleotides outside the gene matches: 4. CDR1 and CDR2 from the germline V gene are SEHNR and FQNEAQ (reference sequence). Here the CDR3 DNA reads TGTGCCAGCAGCCCACTAGCGGGAGGGAGCTACAATGAGCAGTTCTTC. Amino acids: CASSPLAGGSYNEQFF.

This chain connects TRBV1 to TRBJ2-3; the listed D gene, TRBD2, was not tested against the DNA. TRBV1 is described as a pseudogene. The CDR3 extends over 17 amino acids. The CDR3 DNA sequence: TGCACCAGCAGCGCCCGCCCGAAGCGGGAGGCAACAGATACGCAGTATTTT. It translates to CTSSARPKREATDTQYF.

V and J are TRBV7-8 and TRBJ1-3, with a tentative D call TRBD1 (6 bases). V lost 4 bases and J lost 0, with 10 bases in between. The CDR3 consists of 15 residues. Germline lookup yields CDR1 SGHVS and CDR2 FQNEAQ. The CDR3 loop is CASSSPQGSGNTIYF. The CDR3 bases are TGTGCCAGCAGCTCCCCACAGGGCTCTGGAAACACCATATATTTT.

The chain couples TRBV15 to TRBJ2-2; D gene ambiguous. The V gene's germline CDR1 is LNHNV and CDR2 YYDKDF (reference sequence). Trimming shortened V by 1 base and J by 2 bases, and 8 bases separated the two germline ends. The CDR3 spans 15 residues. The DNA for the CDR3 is TGTGCCACCAGCAGAGGGCAGTTTAACACCGGGGAGCTGTTTTTT. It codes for CATSRGQFNTGELFF.

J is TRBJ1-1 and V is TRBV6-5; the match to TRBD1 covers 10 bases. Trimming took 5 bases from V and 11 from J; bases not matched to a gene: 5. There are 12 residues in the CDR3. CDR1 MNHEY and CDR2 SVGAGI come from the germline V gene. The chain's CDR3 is CASSGQGGEAFF. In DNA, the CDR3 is TGTGCCAGCAGTGGACAGGGGGGAGAGGCTTTCTTT.

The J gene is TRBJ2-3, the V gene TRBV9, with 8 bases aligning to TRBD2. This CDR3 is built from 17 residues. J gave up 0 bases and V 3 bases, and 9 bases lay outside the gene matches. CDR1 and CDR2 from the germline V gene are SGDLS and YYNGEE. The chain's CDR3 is CASSAGGALTSTDTQYF. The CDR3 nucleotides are TGTGCCAGCAGCGCGGGAGGGGCTTTGACCAGCACAGATACGCAGTATTTT.

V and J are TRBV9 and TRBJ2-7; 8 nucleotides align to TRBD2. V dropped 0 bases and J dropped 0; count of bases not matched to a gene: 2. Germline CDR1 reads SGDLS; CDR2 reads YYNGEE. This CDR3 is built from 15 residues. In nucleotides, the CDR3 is TGTGCCAGCAGCGTAGCCGCGGGAGGCTCCTACGAGCAGTACTTC. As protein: CASSVAAGGSYEQYF.

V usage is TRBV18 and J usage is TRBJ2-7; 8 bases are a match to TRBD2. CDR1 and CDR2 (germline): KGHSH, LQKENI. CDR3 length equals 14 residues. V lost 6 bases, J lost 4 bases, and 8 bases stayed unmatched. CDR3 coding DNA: TGTGCCAGCTCCCGACTAGCGAGAGGGTACGAGCAGTACTTC. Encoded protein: CASSRLARGYEQYF.

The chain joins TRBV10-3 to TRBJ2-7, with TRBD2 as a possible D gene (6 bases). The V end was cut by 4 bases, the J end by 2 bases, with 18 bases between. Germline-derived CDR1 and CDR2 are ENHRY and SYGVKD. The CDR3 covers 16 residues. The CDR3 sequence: CAISGFPSALTYEQYF. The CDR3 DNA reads TGTGCCATCAGTGGGTTTCCTAGCGCCTTGACCTACGAGCAGTACTTC.

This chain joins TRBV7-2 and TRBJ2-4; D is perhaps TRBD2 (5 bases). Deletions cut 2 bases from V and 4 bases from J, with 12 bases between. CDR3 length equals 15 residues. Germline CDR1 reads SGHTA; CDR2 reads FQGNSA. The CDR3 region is CASSLKAGDKNIQYF. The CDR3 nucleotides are TGTGCCAGCAGCTTAAAGGCCGGGGATAAAAACATTCAGTACTTC.

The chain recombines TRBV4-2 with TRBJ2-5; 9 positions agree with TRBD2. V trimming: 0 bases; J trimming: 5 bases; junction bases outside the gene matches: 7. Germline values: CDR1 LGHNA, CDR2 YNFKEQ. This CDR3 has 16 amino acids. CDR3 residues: CASSQDGAGGPETQYF. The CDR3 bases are TGTGCCAGCAGCCAAGATGGAGCGGGGGGCCCGGAGACCCAGTACTTC.

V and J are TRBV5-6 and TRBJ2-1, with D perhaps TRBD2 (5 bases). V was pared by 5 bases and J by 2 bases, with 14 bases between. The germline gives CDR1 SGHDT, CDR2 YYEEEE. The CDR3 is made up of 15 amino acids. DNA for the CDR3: TGTGCCAGCAGGCCCCTGGCGGGCCCCTACAATGAGCAGTTCTTC. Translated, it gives CASRPLAGPYNEQFF.

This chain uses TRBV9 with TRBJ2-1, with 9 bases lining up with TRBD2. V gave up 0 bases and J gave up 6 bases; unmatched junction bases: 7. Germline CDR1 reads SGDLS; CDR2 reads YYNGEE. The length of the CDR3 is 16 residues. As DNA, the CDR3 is TGTGCCAGCAGCGTAGGATCAGCGGGGGGCCCCAATGAGCAGTTCTTC. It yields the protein CASSVGSAGGPNEQFF.

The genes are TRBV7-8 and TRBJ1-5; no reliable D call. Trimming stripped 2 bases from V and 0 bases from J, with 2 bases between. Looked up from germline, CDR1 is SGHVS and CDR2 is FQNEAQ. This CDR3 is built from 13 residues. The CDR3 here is CASSLLSNQPQHF. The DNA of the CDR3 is TGTGCCAGCAGCTTACTTAGCAATCAGCCCCAGCATTTT. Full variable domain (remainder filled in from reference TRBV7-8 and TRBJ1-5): GAGVSQSPRYKVAKRGQDVALRCDPISGHVSLFWYQQALGQGPEFLTYFQNEAQLDKSGLPSDRFFAERPEGSVSTLKIQRTQQEDSAVYLCASSLLSNQPQHFGDGTRLSIL.

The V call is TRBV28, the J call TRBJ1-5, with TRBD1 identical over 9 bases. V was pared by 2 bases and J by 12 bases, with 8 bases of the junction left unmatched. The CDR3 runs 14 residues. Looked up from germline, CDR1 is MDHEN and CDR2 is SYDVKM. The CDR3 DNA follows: TGTGCCAGCAGTTTAATGGGGGGACAGGGATTCCAGCATTTT. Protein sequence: CASSLMGGQGFQHF.

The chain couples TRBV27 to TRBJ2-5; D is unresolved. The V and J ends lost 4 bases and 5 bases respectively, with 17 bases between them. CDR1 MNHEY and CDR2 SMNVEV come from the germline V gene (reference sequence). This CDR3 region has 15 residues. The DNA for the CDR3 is TGTGCCAGCAGTTCCACAGTTACCAGGATGGAGACCCAGTACTTC. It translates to CASSSTVTRMETQYF.

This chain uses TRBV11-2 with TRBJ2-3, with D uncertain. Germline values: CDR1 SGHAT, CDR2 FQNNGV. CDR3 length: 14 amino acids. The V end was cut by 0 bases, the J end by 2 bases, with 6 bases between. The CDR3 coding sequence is TGTGCCAGCAGCTTAGACAGGTTCACAGATACGCAGTATTTT. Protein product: CASSLDRFTDTQYF.

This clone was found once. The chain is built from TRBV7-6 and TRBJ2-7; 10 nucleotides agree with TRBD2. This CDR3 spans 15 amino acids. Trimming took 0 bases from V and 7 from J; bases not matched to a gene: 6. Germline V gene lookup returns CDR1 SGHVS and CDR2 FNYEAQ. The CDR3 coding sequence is TGTGCCAGCAGCTTAGCGAGCGGGAGGGGTACTGAGCAGTACTTC. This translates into CASSLASGRGTEQYF. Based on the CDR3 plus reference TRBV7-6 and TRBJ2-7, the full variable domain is GAGVSQSPRYKVTKRGQDVALRCDPISGHVSLYWYRQALGQGPEFLTYFNYEAQQDKSGLPNDRFSAERPEGSISTLTIQRTEQRDSAMYRCASSLASGRGTEQYFGPGTRLTVT.

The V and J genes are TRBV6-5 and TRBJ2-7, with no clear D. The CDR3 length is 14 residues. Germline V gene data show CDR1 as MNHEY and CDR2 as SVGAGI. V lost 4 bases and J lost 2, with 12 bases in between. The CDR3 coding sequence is TGTGCCAGCAGTTCCTTCGAGCGACCCTACGAGCAGTACTTC. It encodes CASSSFERPYEQYF.